Included here is one T cell receptor (beta chain) sequence, with context. Antigen specificity is unknown. This entry belongs to a study of monozygotic twins with inflammatory bowel disease. This CDR3 is built from 17 residues. The germline CDR1 and CDR2 sequences are SGHNT and YYREEE (reference sequence). Study results and limitations: None of the different T cell subtypes could be distinguished from one another. In patient repertoires, differing immunosuppressive treatments may have added some variability.

Reanalyzing the 5' RACE reads, TCRdb keeps one entry per CDR3 protein, without DNA. The specimen's table records roughly 100,000 distinct CDR3 sequences. The receptor was derived from a human donor with ulcerative colitis or Crohn's disease, or a healthy co-twin of an affected twin (not recorded which). The chain links TRBV5-4 to TRBJ1-2. Sequencing was performed on blood. The CDR3 loop is CASSLVSSQLSNYGYTF.